Each of the 18 T cell receptor beta chains below was sequenced from the same sample in a study of blood T cell repertoires in COVID-19. TCRdb's table, derived via immunoSEQ multiplex PCR, lists solely in-frame clones and lacks some. The sample yields 150,000 or so clones, around 83% seen once. The sample taken for sequencing was peripheral blood. The receptors were gathered from a woman aged 55-70 years with COVID-19, enrolled during active disease.

The gene calls are TRBV3-1 (or the pseudogene TRBV3-2) and TRBJ1-1; 9 bases fit TRBD1. This CDR3 has 16 amino acids. Germline values: CDR1 LGHDT, CDR2 YNNKEL (reference sequence). Trimming cost V 3 bases and J 2 bases; bases outside gene matches: 7. The CDR3 DNA reads TGTGCCAGCAGCCAGAGGGGGGGACAGGGAAACACTGAAGCTTTCTTT. Translation gives CASSQRGGQGNTEAFF.

In its sample, this clone was seen many times. The chain is built from TRBV7-9 and TRBJ2-2; TRBD1 matches 8 bases. This CDR3 is 12 amino acids long. V lost 6 bases to trimming and J lost 15 bases; unmatched junction nucleotides: 9. In germline, CDR1 is SEHNR, CDR2 FQNEAQ (reference sequence). CDR3 nucleotides: TGTGCCAGCAGTCCCGGGAGACAGGGGATGTTTTTT. Translation: CASSPGRQGMFF.

This clone was counted once. The chain recombines TRBV11-3 with TRBJ2-1; 7 bases map to TRBD1. Germline lookup yields CDR1 SGHNT and CDR2 YENEEA. The CDR3 has 13 amino acids. V dropped 5 bases and J dropped 12; count of bases not matched to a gene: 10. The CDR3 is CASSARDSERQFF. The CDR3 DNA sequence: TGTGCCAGCAGCGCTCGGGACAGCGAGCGGCAGTTCTTC.

The V gene is TRBV15, the J gene TRBJ2-1, with no clear D. The CDR3 contains 16 residues. CDR1 LNHNV and CDR2 YYDKDF come from the germline V gene (reference sequence). Trimming pared 1 base from V and 0 bases from J, leaving 10 bases between. CDR3 in amino acids: CATSRVRGSSYNEQFF. The CDR3 coding sequence is TGTGCCACCAGCAGAGTGCGCGGAAGCTCCTACAATGAGCAGTTCTTC.

As regards this clone: This sample also contains other DNA sequences that code for the same CDR3. The gene calls are TRBV12-3 or TRBV12-4 and TRBJ1-1; unclear D gene. CDR3 size: 11 residues. The V gene lost 5 bases and the J gene lost 2 bases, with 3 bases spanning the gap. CDR3 region: CASSRNTEAFF. In nucleotides, the CDR3 is TGTGCCAGCAGTCGTAACACTGAAGCTTTCTTT.

V gene TRBV6-6 combines with J gene TRBJ2-3, with 10 bases that match TRBD2. V lost 2 bases, J lost 7 bases, and 9 bases stayed unmatched. The CDR3 runs to 16 residues. CDR1 is MNHNY and CDR2 is SVGAGI in the germline V gene (reference sequence). This CDR3 reads CASSYGPSGSGNTQYF. In DNA form, the CDR3 reads TGTGCCAGCAGTTACGGCCCTAGCGGGAGTGGGAATACGCAGTATTTT.

The gene calls are TRBV30 and TRBJ1-1, with D uncertain. CDR3 size: 13 residues. The germline V gene has CDR1 GTSNPN and CDR2 SVGIG (reference sequence). V dropped 3 bases and J dropped 0 bases, with 8 bases sitting between them. The CDR3 bases are TGTGCCTGGAGGACGGGATTGAACACTGAAGCTTTCTTT. Translating gives CAWRTGLNTEAFF.

This clone was counted a single time. DNA for the CDR3: TGTGCCAGCAGCTCGGGGGGGGGAGGGAATTCACCCCTCCACTTT. This translates into CASSSGGGGNSPLHF. The V gene is TRBV6-5, the J gene TRBJ1-6, with D possibly being TRBD1 (5 bases). The ends were cut back, 6 bases at V and 7 bases at J, with 16 bases in the middle. Germline V lookup: CDR1 MNHEY, CDR2 SVGAGI. The CDR3 covers 15 residues.

The genes are TRBV2 and TRBJ1-2; the D is unclear. The germline V gene encodes CDR1 SNHLY and CDR2 FYNNEI. Trimming removed 2 bases at V and 3 bases at J, with 4 bases between. This CDR3 has 12 residues. The CDR3 sequence is CASSEHDYGYTF. The CDR3 nucleotides read TGTGCCAGCAGTGAACATGACTATGGCTACACCTTC.

The chain carries TRBV3-1 (or the pseudogene TRBV3-2) and TRBJ2-2; no reliable D call. Germline V CDR1 and CDR2: LGHDT, YNNKEL (reference sequence). V lost 3 bases and J lost 6, with 11 bases in between. This CDR3 is 14 amino acids long. The CDR3 nucleotides are TGTGCCAGCAGCCACGGCGACTTGGCCGGGGAGCTGTTTTTT. Residues: CASSHGDLAGELFF.

The rearrangement joins TRBV24-1 to TRBJ1-5, with D unclear. Germline-derived CDR1 and CDR2 are KGHDR and SFDVKD. The CDR3 is 15 residues long. V shed 6 bases and J shed 0 bases, with 11 bases lying between them. This CDR3 is CATSPGRYSNQPQHF. CDR3 nucleotide sequence: TGTGCCACCAGTCCCGGGAGGTATAGCAATCAGCCCCAGCATTTT.

This clone showed up just a few times. The chain combines TRBV3-1 (or the pseudogene TRBV3-2) with TRBJ1-1; tentative D call: TRBD1 (6 bases). This CDR3 is built from 14 residues. V lost 4 bases and J lost 4, with 13 bases in between. Germline V CDR1 and CDR2: LGHDT, YNNKEL (reference sequence). The CDR3 is CASSPGVGRTEAFF. CDR3 nucleotide sequence: TGTGCCAGCAGCCCAGGGGTGGGGCGCACTGAAGCTTTCTTT.

J is TRBJ2-7 and V is TRBV21-1; TRBD2 is the table's D call, not checked against the DNA. TRBV21-1 is an annotated pseudogene. This CDR3 region has 17 residues. The CDR3 loop reads CASSTPTLLGGNYEQYF. Here the CDR3 DNA reads TGTGCCAGCAGCACCCCTACCCTCCTGGGAGGCAACTACGAGCAGTACTTC.

The chain joins TRBV19 to TRBJ1-5; 7 nucleotides match TRBD1. Germline assignment: CDR1 LNHDA and CDR2 SQIVND (reference sequence). The CDR3 runs 15 residues. The junction had 11 bases not matched to a gene; V was cut back by 6 bases and J by 6 bases. Written as DNA, the CDR3 is TGTGCCAGTAGCCCCGTGGCAGGGGGAAGTCAGCCCCAGCATTTT. Residues: CASSPVAGGSQPQHF.

The V and J genes are TRBV9 and TRBJ2-1; TRBD2 matches 8 bases. V was pared by 4 bases and J by 2 bases, with 8 bases of the junction left unmatched. This CDR3 spans 16 amino acids. CDR1 SGDLS and CDR2 YYNGEE come from the germline V gene. The CDR3 region has the DNA TGTGCCAGCAGCATTTTAGCGGGAACCACCTACAATGAGCAGTTCTTC. Its translation is CASSILAGTTYNEQFF.

The chain combines TRBV7-3 with TRBJ1-6; 9 bases are shared with TRBD1. Germline values: CDR1 SGHTA, CDR2 FQGTGA. Trimming took 4 bases from V and 10 from J; bases not matched to a gene: 5. The CDR3 consists of 14 residues. The CDR3 loop reads CASSYGQGLSPLHF. DNA for the CDR3: TGTGCCAGCAGCTACGGACAGGGGCTATCACCCCTCCACTTT.

The chain links TRBV3-1 (or the pseudogene TRBV3-2) to TRBJ2-3; D is possibly TRBD1 (5 bases). Germline CDR1 LGHDT, CDR2 YNNKEL (reference sequence). V was clipped by 1 base and J by 2 bases, with 16 bases between them. The CDR3 spans 17 residues. Here the CDR3 DNA reads TGTGCCAGCAGCCAAGTTAGGGCTAGGGGCTCCACAGATACGCAGTATTTT. It codes for CASSQVRARGSTDTQYF.

Note on this clone: Germline and junction disagree at one end, which may indicate a read error. This chain links TRBV7-7 with TRBJ2-1; TRBD2 aligns across 9 bases. The germline V gene has CDR1 SSHAT and CDR2 FNYEAQ (reference sequence). The CDR3 spans 16 residues. The CDR3 here is CASSPQNAGGGGEQFF. In DNA form, the CDR3 reads TGTGCTAGCAGCCCTCAGAACGCGGGAGGGGGAGGTGAGCAGTTCTTC.